The next 27 T cell receptor beta chains were all read from a single sample in a study of cytomegalovirus exposure and HLA in healthy donors. With 60 Vbeta and 13 Jbeta primers, the PCR was carried out. The protocol was immunoSEQ multiplex PCR, while the TCRdb copy is restricted to in-frame clones and leaves out a portion. The sample includes some 200,000 clones, roughly 12% of them seen just once. Source material: PBMCs. These receptors all come from a man in his fifties in good health and CMV-seropositive.

A few counts support this clone. J is TRBJ1-3 and V is TRBV28; possibly TRBD1 for D (5 bases). Germline lookup yields CDR1 MDHEN and CDR2 SYDVKM. The CDR3 length is 14 residues. V dropped 5 bases and J dropped 2 bases, with 10 bases sitting between them. Written as DNA, the CDR3 is TGTGCCAGCAGTCGGGGGGTGCCTGGAAACACCATATATTTT. Encoded protein: CASSRGVPGNTIYF.

In this sample, this clone turned up a few times. The V call is TRBV11-3, the J call TRBJ1-6, with D possibly being TRBD1 (5 bases). Germline V gene data show CDR1 as SGHNT and CDR2 as YENEEA. The CDR3 has 14 residues. V shed 5 bases and J shed 9 bases, with 14 bases lying between them. The CDR3 nucleotides are TGTGCCAGCAGCCACGGACAAGGAGCTTCACCCCTCCACTTT. Encoded protein: CASSHGQGASPLHF. Combining the CDR3 with reference TRBV11-3 and TRBJ1-6 gives the whole variable domain EAGVVQSPRYKIIEKKQPVAFWCNPISGHNTLYWYLQNLGQGPELLIRYENEEAVDDSQLPKDRFSAERLKGVDSTLKIQPAELGDSAVYLCASSHGQGASPLHFGNGTRLTVT.

This clone appeared a few times. The chain couples TRBV7-8 to TRBJ1-5; 9 bases agree with TRBD1. J was trimmed by 4 bases and V by 1 base; bases with no gene match: 5. This CDR3 is built from 16 residues. Germline V gene lookup returns CDR1 SGHVS and CDR2 FQNEAQ. The CDR3 bases are TGTGCCAGCAGCTTAGACAGGGGGCATCGGAATCAGCCCCAGCATTTT. This codes for CASSLDRGHRNQPQHF.

This chain connects TRBV7-9 to TRBJ1-1; 10 positions agree with TRBD1. The CDR3 sequence is 13 residues long. Germline V gives CDR1 SEHNR, CDR2 FQNEAQ (reference sequence). Losses at the gene ends were 5 bases for V and 11 bases for J; bases not matched to a gene: 8. The CDR3 spells CASSPDRGHGAFF. CDR3 nucleotide sequence: TGTGCCAGCAGCCCCGACAGGGGGCATGGTGCTTTCTTT.

The sample holds a few counts of this clone. This chain joins TRBV4-2 and TRBJ2-5; 15 nucleotides match TRBD2. Germline CDR1 is LGHNA and CDR2 is YNFKEQ. The CDR3 contains 17 residues. V was pared by 3 bases and J by 1 base, with 3 bases of the junction left unmatched. For the CDR3, the DNA is TGTGCCAGCAGCCAGGGGACTAGCGGGGGGTTCCAAGAGACCCAGTACTTC. Its protein product is CASSQGTSGGFQETQYF.

The chain recombines TRBV11-3 with TRBJ2-3; no clear D gene. V was clipped by 5 bases and J by 5 bases, with 14 bases between them. The CDR3 is made up of 14 amino acids. Germline V lookup: CDR1 SGHNT, CDR2 YENEEA. For the CDR3, the DNA is TGTGCCAGCAGCCGGCGAGCGCGTAAAGATACGCAGTATTTT. Its protein is CASSRRARKDTQYF.

The table lists this clone with a few counts. The rearrangement joins TRBV4-3 to TRBJ2-2; TRBD1 matches 7 bases. This CDR3 region has 15 residues. The V gene end was trimmed by 0 bases and the J gene end by 6 bases; junction bases not matched to a gene: 4. Per the germline V gene, CDR1 is LGHNA and CDR2 is YSLEER. The CDR3 nucleotides are TGCGCCAGCAGCCAAGATTCCAGGGGGTCCGGGGAGCTGTTTTTT. It encodes CASSQDSRGSGELFF.

This clone occurred a few times. This chain links TRBV29-1 with TRBJ1-2, with no clear D. Germline lookup yields CDR1 SQVTM and CDR2 ANQGSEA. The length of the CDR3 is 9 residues. The V gene lost 7 bases and the J gene lost 6 bases, with 6 bases spanning the gap. DNA of the CDR3: TGCAGCGCGGGGAATGGCTACACCTTC. Protein: CSAGNGYTF.

This chain connects TRBV10-1 to TRBJ2-1, with TRBD1 as a possible D gene (6 bases). Germline values: CDR1 WNHNN, CDR2 SYGVQD (reference sequence). The CDR3 runs to 16 residues. V was shortened by 4 bases and J by 2 bases, with 15 bases between the two germline ends. In DNA form, the CDR3 reads TGCGCCAGCAGTGCCCTTCTGGGGGCAACCTACAATGAGCAGTTCTTC. As protein: CASSALLGATYNEQFF.

This clone was seen a handful of times. The chain combines TRBV7-2 with TRBJ2-7, with 7 nucleotides matching TRBD1. Unmatched junction bases numbered 4, after V lost 5 bases and J lost 0 bases. The CDR3 has 14 amino acids. The germline CDR1 and CDR2 sequences are SGHTA and FQGNSA. The CDR3 bases are TGTGCCAGCAGCCCTTGGGACAGCTCCTACGAGCAGTACTTC. Amino acid sequence: CASSPWDSSYEQYF.

This clone was seen a few times. The chain recombines TRBV5-4 with TRBJ2-7; D is ambiguous. V was clipped by 4 bases and J by 3 bases, with 14 bases between them. The V gene's germline CDR1 is SGHNT and CDR2 YYREEE (reference sequence). This CDR3 is 14 amino acids long. In nucleotides, the CDR3 is TGTGCCAGCAGCCTAGTATGCGCGTGCTACGAGCAGTACGTC. Protein product: CASSLVCACYEQYV.

The chain joins TRBV9 to TRBJ1-6; D might be TRBD1 (5 bases). This CDR3 has 13 residues. Trimming stripped 7 bases from V and 7 bases from J, with 12 bases between. The germline gives CDR1 SGDLS, CDR2 YYNGEE. The CDR3, as DNA: TGTGCCAGCCGGGCGACAGCCAATTCACCCCTCCACTTT. The encoded protein is CASRATANSPLHF.

The J gene is TRBJ2-3, the V gene TRBV5-1; 10 bases map to TRBD2. Germline V CDR1 and CDR2: SGHRS, YFSETQ. The length of the CDR3 is 17 residues. Unmatched junction bases numbered 12, after V lost 7 bases and J lost 1 base. Here the CDR3 reads CASGPVAGGTGTDTQYF. In nucleotides, the CDR3 is TGCGCCAGCGGTCCGGTAGCGGGGGGCACAGGCACAGATACGCAGTATTTT.

The J gene is TRBJ1-4, the V gene TRBV5-4; tentatively, D is TRBD1 (6 bases). This CDR3 is built from 15 residues. V lost 4 bases and J 0 bases, leaving 10 bases between the germline ends. Per germline, CDR1 SGHNT and CDR2 YYREEE (reference sequence). CDR3 bases: TGTGCCAGCAGCATCGGACAGACAACTAATGAAAAACTGTTTTTT. Amino acid sequence: CASSIGQTTNEKLFF.

This clone was picked up a small number of times. The chain recombines TRBV5-1 with TRBJ1-2; 8 bases map to TRBD1. V gave up 2 bases and J gave up 4 bases; unmatched junction bases: 4. Germline V gene sequence: CDR1 SGHRS, CDR2 YFSETQ. The CDR3 extends over 14 amino acids. The CDR3 sequence is CASSFTGGGYGYTF. The CDR3 DNA sequence: TGCGCCAGCAGCTTTACAGGGGGGGGCTATGGCTACACCTTC.

V and J are TRBV6-5 and TRBJ1-5, with D hard to call. Germline assignment: CDR1 MNHEY and CDR2 SVGAGI. The CDR3 runs to 13 residues. The ends were cut back, 5 bases at V and 5 bases at J, with 10 bases in the middle. CDR3 region: CASSERVDQPQHF. The CDR3 bases are TGTGCCAGCAGTGAAAGAGTGGATCAGCCCCAGCATTTT.

The chain uses TRBV4-3 and TRBJ2-7; 9 bases align to TRBD1. Germline V gives CDR1 LGHNA, CDR2 YSLEER. The J segment lost 3 bases and the V segment lost 4 bases, leaving 13 bases of the junction unmatched. The CDR3 is 17 amino acids. The CDR3 spells CASSPTKRDRVFYEQYV. In nucleotides, the CDR3 is TGCGCCAGCAGCCCCACGAAGCGGGACAGGGTCTTCTACGAGCAGTACGTC.

This clone was picked up a small number of times. The chain has TRBV7-8 and TRBJ2-7; 7 nucleotides align to TRBD2. The CDR3 is 13 residues long. J gave up 4 bases and V 3 bases, and 3 bases lay outside the gene matches. Germline lookup yields CDR1 SGHVS and CDR2 FQNEAQ. As DNA, the CDR3 is TGTGCCAGCAGCTTCGGGGGGAGTTACGAGCAGTACTTC. It translates to CASSFGGSYEQYF.

This clone was counted at least ten times. The chain has TRBV6-4 and TRBJ2-2; TRBD2 matches at 14 bases. The junction had 10 bases not matched to a gene; V was cut back by 5 bases and J by 5 bases. CDR1 and CDR2 from the germline V gene are MRHNA and SNTAGT. The CDR3 runs to 18 residues. CDR3 nucleotides: TGTGCCAGCAGTCCCCGCGGACTAGCGGGGGGCCGGACCGGGGAGCTGTTTTTT. Protein product: CASSPRGLAGGRTGELFF.

The rearrangement joins TRBV14 to TRBJ2-3; weak D call: TRBD2 (5 bases). The CDR3 sequence is 17 residues long. Per germline, CDR1 SGHDN and CDR2 FVKESK. The ends were cut back, 0 bases at V and 6 bases at J, with 19 bases in the middle. CDR3 DNA: TGTGCCAGCAGCCAAGATCCGCGAGGGTCTGGTAGGGATACGCAGTATTTT. It codes for CASSQDPRGSGRDTQYF. The variable domain in full, completed from reference TRBV14 and TRBJ2-3, reads EAGVTQFPSHSVIEKGQTVTLRCDPISGHDNLYWYRRVMGKEIKFLLHFVKESKQDESGMPNNRFLAERTGGTYSTLKVQPAELEDSGVYFCASSQDPRGSGRDTQYFGPGTRLTVL.

The chain has TRBV5-1 and TRBJ2-1; 9 bases align to TRBD2. The CDR3 has 13 amino acids. Germline lookup yields CDR1 SGHRS and CDR2 YFSETQ. J lost 8 bases, V lost 3 bases, and 3 bases had no gene match. The CDR3 nucleotides are TGCGCCAGCAGCTCCCGGACTAGCGATGAGCAGTTCTTC. Protein product: CASSSRTSDEQFF.

V is TRBV11-3 and J is TRBJ1-1; D is unclear. Germline CDR1 SGHNT, CDR2 YENEEA. The CDR3 extends over 12 amino acids. Trimming pared 1 base from V and 3 bases from J, leaving 3 bases between. The CDR3, as DNA: TGTGCCAGCAGCTTAGCCTACACTGAAGCTTTCTTT. Translating it yields CASSLAYTEAFF.

This clone was seen only a few times. The chain employs TRBV11-3 and TRBJ1-6; 8 nucleotides agree with TRBD1. CDR3 size: 14 residues. With 7 bases clipped from V and 10 bases from J, the junction kept 9 bases outside the gene matches. CDR1 and CDR2 (germline): SGHNT, YENEEA. The CDR3 coding sequence is TGTGCCAGCACCTCCGGGCAGGGGGCCTCACCCCTCCACTTT. This encodes CASTSGQGASPLHF.

This clone was recorded a few times. The chain combines TRBV27 with TRBJ2-1; 7 nucleotides agree with TRBD2. The CDR3 extends over 16 amino acids. The germline gives CDR1 MNHEY, CDR2 SMNVEV (reference sequence). With V trimmed by 6 bases and J by 1 base, 9 bases remained unmatched. As DNA, the CDR3 is TGTGCCAGCAGGGGGACTATCTCATCGTCCTACAATGAGCAGTTCTTC. This sequence encodes CASRGTISSSYNEQFF.

The chain couples TRBV11-2 to TRBJ2-1; D is possibly TRBD2 (6 bases). Germline assignment: CDR1 SGHAT and CDR2 FQNNGV. Trimming shortened V by 5 bases and J by 5 bases, and 16 bases separated the two germline ends. The CDR3 covers 15 residues. The CDR3: CASSRGLRLDNEQFF. In DNA, the CDR3 is TGTGCCAGCAGCCGGGGACTCAGGCTAGACAATGAGCAGTTCTTC.

This clone has a handful of counts. CDR3 loop: CASSLLHPNTGELFF. The CDR3 DNA follows: TGCGCCAGCAGCTTACTACACCCTAACACCGGGGAGCTGTTTTTT. The chain joins TRBV5-1 to TRBJ2-2; D uncertain. The ends were cut back, 2 bases at V and 2 bases at J, with 10 bases in the middle. Germline V CDR1 and CDR2: SGHRS, YFSETQ. The CDR3 consists of 15 residues.

V is TRBV7-2 and J is TRBJ2-5; TRBD2 might be the D (6 bases). Per germline, CDR1 SGHTA and CDR2 FQGNSA. CDR3 length equals 15 residues. Trimming took 2 bases from V and 1 from J, leaving 11 bases between them. As DNA, the CDR3 is TGTGCCAGCAGCTTACTGTGGAGGGGCCAAGAGACCCAGTACTTC. Its protein product is CASSLLWRGQETQYF.